What follows are 21 T cell receptor beta chains derived from one specimen sequenced in a study of CD4 T cells in relation to SARS-CoV-2 and coronaviruses. The protocol was immunoSEQ multiplex PCR, while the TCRdb copy is restricted to in-frame clones and leaves out a portion. The sample holds 35,000 to 50,000 clones, 82% seen once. These receptors lack a known antigen. Sequencing input: naive CD4+ T cells from PBMCs, cultured in vitro. The subset is: naive CD4+ T cells isolated by negative enrichment. These receptors were obtained from an adult with COVID-19.

V usage is TRBV9 and J usage is TRBJ1-6; unclear D gene. This CDR3 contains 13 residues. Deletions cut 0 bases from V and 13 bases from J, with 11 bases between. Germline CDR1 SGDLS, CDR2 YYNGEE. As DNA, the CDR3 is TGTGCCAGCAGCGTAGTAGGCAAACATCCCCTCCACTTT. Amino acids: CASSVVGKHPLHF.

V gene TRBV5-4 combines with J gene TRBJ2-7; 7 bases match TRBD2. Germline V gene data show CDR1 as SGHNT and CDR2 as YYREEE (reference sequence). V shed 2 bases and J 1 base; nucleotides not matched to a gene: 6. This CDR3 is built from 15 residues. For the CDR3, the DNA is TGTGCCAGCAGCTTACTGGACGGGAGGTCCTACGAGCAGTACTTC. This encodes CASSLLDGRSYEQYF.

This clone was seen only a few times. The V gene is TRBV5-1, the J gene TRBJ2-2; D is possibly TRBD1 (6 bases). CDR3 length equals 16 residues. The germline CDR1 and CDR2 sequences are SGHRS and YFSETQ. The V and J ends lost 2 bases and 0 bases respectively, with 11 bases between them. The CDR3 DNA sequence: TGCGCCAGCAGCTTCAGGGGCGGCCCGAACACCGGGGAGCTGTTTTTT. Translating it yields CASSFRGGPNTGELFF.

This rearrangement joins TRBV6-5 to TRBJ1-1; TRBD1 matches at 7 bases. V lost 8 bases to trimming and J lost 5 bases; unmatched junction nucleotides: 8. The germline gives CDR1 MNHEY, CDR2 SVGAGI. There are 13 residues in the CDR3. The CDR3 spells CASEAGGRTEAFF. For the CDR3, the DNA is TGTGCCAGCGAGGCAGGGGGAAGAACTGAAGCTTTCTTT.

The rearrangement uses TRBV7-6 and TRBJ2-1; 9 positions agree with TRBD2. The V segment lost 4 bases and the J segment 5 bases; nucleotides outside the gene matches: 9. The CDR3 covers 16 residues. CDR1 and CDR2 from the germline V gene are SGHVS and FNYEAQ. DNA of the CDR3: TGTGCCAGCAGCTCATCGGCTAGCGGGGACAACAATGAGCAGTTCTTC. It codes for CASSSSASGDNNEQFF. Supplemented by reference TRBV7-6 and TRBJ2-1, the full variable domain reads GAGVSQSPRYKVTKRGQDVALRCDPISGHVSLYWYRQALGQGPEFLTYFNYEAQQDKSGLPNDRFSAERPEGSISTLTIQRTEQRDSAMYRCASSSSASGDNNEQFFGPGTRLTVL.

The chain carries TRBV5-5 and TRBJ1-1; D is ambiguous. The CDR3 sequence is 13 residues long. Per the germline V gene, CDR1 is SGHKS and CDR2 is YYEKEE (reference sequence). V shed 2 bases and J shed 0 bases, with 5 bases lying between them. The CDR3 DNA reads as TGTGCCAGCAGCTTTGCGGTGAACACTGAAGCTTTCTTT. Translating gives CASSFAVNTEAFF.

The chain combines TRBV7-9 with TRBJ1-2, with D perhaps matching TRBD1 (5 bases). CDR1 is SEHNR and CDR2 is FQNEAQ in the germline V gene (reference sequence). The CDR3 is made up of 13 amino acids. Trimming removed 3 bases at V and 4 bases at J, with 9 bases between. Here the CDR3 reads CASSFRGGYGYTF. The CDR3 DNA follows: TGTGCCAGCAGCTTCCGGGGGGGCTATGGCTACACCTTC.

The genes are TRBV3-1 (or the pseudogene TRBV3-2) and TRBJ2-1; 10 nucleotides match TRBD2. V lost 2 bases and J lost 8; bases outside the gene matches: 6. This CDR3 is built from 15 residues. Germline V CDR1 and CDR2: LGHDT, YNNKEL (reference sequence). CDR3 amino acids: CASSQLAGGGDEQFF. The CDR3 DNA follows: TGTGCCAGCAGCCAATTAGCGGGAGGCGGAGATGAGCAGTTCTTC.

This chain links TRBV2 with TRBJ2-1; TRBD1 aligns across 9 bases. The V segment lost 3 bases and the J segment 7 bases; nucleotides outside the gene matches: 10. The CDR3 has 16 residues. CDR1 is SNHLY, CDR2 FYNNEI, per germline. CDR3 DNA sequence: TGTGCCAGCAGTGAGCTCGGGACAGGGATAATGAATGAGCAGTTCTTC. Translation gives CASSELGTGIMNEQFF.

The V and J genes are TRBV7-2 and TRBJ2-1, with a possible D match to TRBD1 (6 bases). CDR1 is SGHTA and CDR2 is FQGNSA in the germline V gene. V lost 0 bases and J 2 bases, leaving 11 bases between the germline ends. The CDR3 is 16 residues long. This CDR3 is CASSLAPGQPYNEQFF. The CDR3 DNA is TGTGCCAGCAGCTTAGCGCCTGGACAGCCCTACAATGAGCAGTTCTTC.

A few counts support this clone. The chain has TRBV10-3 and TRBJ1-1; no clear D gene. The CDR3 loop spans 14 amino acids. Germline V CDR1 and CDR2: ENHRY, SYGVKD. The ends were cut back, 6 bases at V and 2 bases at J, with 13 bases in the middle. CDR3 residues: CAISPQVVNTEAFF. The CDR3 nucleotides read TGTGCCATCAGCCCTCAGGTGGTTAACACTGAAGCTTTCTTT.

The V and J genes are TRBV11-2 and TRBJ2-5, with D unresolved. The CDR3 totals 11 residues. Trimming took off 1 base at V and 7 bases at J, with 4 bases between the two ends. Germline V gene data show CDR1 as SGHAT and CDR2 as FQNNGV. CDR3 DNA sequence: TGTGCCAGCAGCTTAGCCGGGACCCAGTACTTC. This codes for CASSLAGTQYF.

V is TRBV6-2 or TRBV6-3 and J is TRBJ2-2, with 8 bases lining up with TRBD1. The germline gives CDR1 MNHEY, CDR2 SVGEGT. CDR3 length: 16 amino acids. V trimming: 2 bases; J trimming: 1 base; junction bases outside the gene matches: 3. The CDR3 DNA sequence: TGTGCCAGCAGTTACCCCGGACAGGGGAACACCGGGGAGCTGTTTTTT. It encodes CASSYPGQGNTGELFF.

This chain links TRBV21-1 with TRBJ2-2; the table assigns TRBD2, which was not confirmed against the DNA. TRBV21-1 is a pseudogene segment. This CDR3 is built from 15 residues. The CDR3: CASSTRTSRTGELFF. CDR3 sequence (DNA): TGTGCCAGCAGCACCAGGACTAGTCGGACCGGGGAGCTGTTTTTT.

This chain uses TRBV5-4 with TRBJ2-1, with 11 bases that match TRBD2. This CDR3 region has 15 residues. The germline V gene has CDR1 SGHNT and CDR2 YYREEE (reference sequence). The J segment lost 10 bases and the V segment lost 4 bases, leaving 10 bases of the junction unmatched. DNA of the CDR3: TGTGCCAGCAGCCCGCTAGCGGGAGGACCTAAGGAGCAGTTCTTC. Translation gives CASSPLAGGPKEQFF.

This sequence joins TRBV24-1 and TRBJ2-1; 7 bases match TRBD2. The CDR3 runs to 15 residues. J was trimmed by 3 bases and V by 3 bases; bases with no gene match: 4. The V gene's germline CDR1 is KGHDR and CDR2 SFDVKD. The CDR3 spells CATSDPRGVYNEQFF. The CDR3 nucleotides are TGTGCCACCAGTGATCCCCGGGGGGTCTACAATGAGCAGTTCTTC.

This chain uses TRBV25-1 with TRBJ1-6; D is unresolved. V lost 2 bases and J 9 bases, leaving 5 bases between the germline ends. This CDR3 is built from 12 residues. Germline V gene data show CDR1 as MGHDK and CDR2 as SYGVNS. CDR3 sequence reads: CASSEPPSPLHF. CDR3 nucleotides: TGTGCCAGCAGTGAACCCCCTTCACCCCTCCACTTT.

The chain carries TRBV27 and TRBJ2-2; the match to TRBD2 covers 9 bases. CDR3 size: 19 residues. The trim removed 2 bases at V and 1 base at J, leaving 11 bases unmatched. CDR1 is MNHEY and CDR2 is SMNVEV in the germline V gene (reference sequence). CDR3 sequence: CASSLLAAGLALNTGELFF. The DNA of the CDR3 is TGTGCCAGCAGTTTACTGGCCGCTGGACTAGCGCTGAACACCGGGGAGCTGTTTTTT.

The rearrangement uses TRBV19 and TRBJ2-3, with D unresolved. Per germline, CDR1 LNHDA and CDR2 SQIVND (reference sequence). The V and J ends lost 7 bases and 8 bases respectively, with 13 bases between them. The CDR3 is 12 residues long. The CDR3 spells CASKDKAATQYF. DNA for the CDR3: TGTGCCAGTAAGGATAAGGCGGCTACGCAGTATTTT.

J is TRBJ1-4 and V is TRBV7-2, with unresolved D. Trimming took 2 bases from V and 0 from J, leaving 7 bases between them. Germline V CDR1 and CDR2: SGHTA, FQGNSA. The CDR3 contains 15 residues. The CDR3 here is CASSLSSTTNEKLFF. CDR3 DNA: TGTGCCAGCAGCTTATCTTCGACAACTAATGAAAAACTGTTTTTT. Using reference TRBV7-2 and TRBJ1-4 for the parts outside the CDR3, the full variable domain is GAGVSQSPSNKVTEKGKDVELRCDPISGHTALYWYRQSLGQGLEFLIYFQGNSAPDKSGLPSDRFSAERTGGSVSTLTIQRTQQEDSAVYLCASSLSSTTNEKLFFGSGTQLSVL.

V and J are TRBV7-8 and TRBJ2-1; 9 bases map to TRBD2. The ends lost 3 bases at V and 1 base at J; junction bases unmatched: 19. The CDR3 totals 21 residues. Per the germline V gene, CDR1 is SGHVS and CDR2 is FQNEAQ. The CDR3 region has the DNA TGTGCCAGCAGCTTGTTCATGAAGGTTCTGCGGGAGGGTATGTCCTACAATGAGCAGTTCTTC. Protein product: CASSLFMKVLREGMSYNEQFF.